This T cell receptor (beta chain) was retrieved from a study of regulatory T cells in long-lasting Graves disease. Time point reported: newly diagnosed GD, antithyroid drugs for less than 3 months. PBMC-derived RNA was used for the TCR library. The CDR3 sequence is 17 residues long. Germline V lookup: CDR1 MDHEN, CDR2 SYDVKM. The trim removed 7 bases at V and 2 bases at J, leaving 14 bases unmatched. Library construction for TCR beta used iRepertoire HTBI primers and Arm-PCR of CDR3 regions. One entry per CDR3 protein results from TCRdb running MiXCR on the multiplex PCR reads. The sample contains some 230,000 distinct CDR3 sequences, 18% of which appear only once. This clonotype occurred many times.

The source is a female donor with Graves disease. The chain recombines TRBV28 with TRBJ2-7; 10 nucleotides align to TRBD2. The sample here was peripheral blood mononuclear cells (PBMCs), taken at new diagnosis, from a patient treated with antithyroid drugs. Here the CDR3 DNA reads TGTGCCAGCAAAAAAACTAGCGGGACCCCAATCCCCTACGAGCAGTACTTC. This translates into CASKKTSGTPIPYEQYF.